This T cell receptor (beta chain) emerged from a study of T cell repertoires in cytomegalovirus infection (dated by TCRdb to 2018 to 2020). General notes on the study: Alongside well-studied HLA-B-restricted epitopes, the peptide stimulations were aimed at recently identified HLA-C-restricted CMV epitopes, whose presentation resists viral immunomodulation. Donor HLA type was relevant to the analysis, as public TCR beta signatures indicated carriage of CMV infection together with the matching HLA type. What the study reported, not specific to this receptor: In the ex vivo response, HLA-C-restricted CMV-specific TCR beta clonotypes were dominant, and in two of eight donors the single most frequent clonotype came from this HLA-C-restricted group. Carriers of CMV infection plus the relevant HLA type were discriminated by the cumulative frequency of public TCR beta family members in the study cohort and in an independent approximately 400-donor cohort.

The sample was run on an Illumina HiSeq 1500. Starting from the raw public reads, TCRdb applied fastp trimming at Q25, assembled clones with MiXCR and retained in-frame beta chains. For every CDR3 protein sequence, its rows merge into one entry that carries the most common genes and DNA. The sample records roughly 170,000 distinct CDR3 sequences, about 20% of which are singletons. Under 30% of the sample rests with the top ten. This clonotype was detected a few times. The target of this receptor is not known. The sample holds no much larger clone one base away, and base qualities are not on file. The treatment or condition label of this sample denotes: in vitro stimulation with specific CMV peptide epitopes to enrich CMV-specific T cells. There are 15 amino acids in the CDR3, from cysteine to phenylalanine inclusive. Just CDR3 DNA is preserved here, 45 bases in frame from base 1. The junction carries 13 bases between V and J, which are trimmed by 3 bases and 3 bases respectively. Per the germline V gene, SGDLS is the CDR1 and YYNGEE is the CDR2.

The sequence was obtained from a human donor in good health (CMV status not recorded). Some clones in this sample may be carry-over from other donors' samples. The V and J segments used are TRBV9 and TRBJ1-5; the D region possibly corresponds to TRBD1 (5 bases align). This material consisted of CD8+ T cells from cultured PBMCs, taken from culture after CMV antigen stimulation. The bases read TGTGCCAGCAGCGCCAACCGGGACCCCAATCAGCCCCAGCATTTT. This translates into CASSANRDPNQPQHF. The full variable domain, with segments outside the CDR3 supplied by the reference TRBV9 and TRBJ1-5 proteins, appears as DSGVTQTPKHLITATGQRVTLRCSPRSGDLSVYWYQQSLDQGLQFLIQYYNGEERAKGNILERFSAQQFPDLHSELNLSSLELGDSALYFCASSANRDPNQPQHFGDGTRLSIL.